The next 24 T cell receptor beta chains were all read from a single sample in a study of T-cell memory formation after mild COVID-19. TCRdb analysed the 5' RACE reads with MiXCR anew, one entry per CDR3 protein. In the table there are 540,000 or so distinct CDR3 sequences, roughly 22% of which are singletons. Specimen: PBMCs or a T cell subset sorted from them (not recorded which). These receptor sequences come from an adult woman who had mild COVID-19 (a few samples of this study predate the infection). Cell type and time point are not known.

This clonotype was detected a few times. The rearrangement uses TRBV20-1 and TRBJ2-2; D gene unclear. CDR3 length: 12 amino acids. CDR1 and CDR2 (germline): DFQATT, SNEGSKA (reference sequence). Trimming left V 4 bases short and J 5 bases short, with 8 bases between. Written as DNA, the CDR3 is TGCAGTGCTACCCACCGGACCGGGGAGCTGTTTTTT. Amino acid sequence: CSATHRTGELFF.

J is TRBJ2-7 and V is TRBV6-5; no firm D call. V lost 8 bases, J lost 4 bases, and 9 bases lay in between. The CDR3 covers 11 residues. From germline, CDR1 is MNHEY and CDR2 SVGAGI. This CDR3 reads CASREAYEQYF. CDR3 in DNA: TGTGCCAGCCGCGAAGCTTACGAGCAGTACTTC.

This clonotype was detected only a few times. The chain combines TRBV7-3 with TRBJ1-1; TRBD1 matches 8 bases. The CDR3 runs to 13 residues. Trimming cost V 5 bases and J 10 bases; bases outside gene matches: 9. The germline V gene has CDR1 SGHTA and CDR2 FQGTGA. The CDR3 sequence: CASSPDRGIGAFF. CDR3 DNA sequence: TGTGCCAGCAGCCCCGACAGGGGTATCGGAGCTTTCTTT.

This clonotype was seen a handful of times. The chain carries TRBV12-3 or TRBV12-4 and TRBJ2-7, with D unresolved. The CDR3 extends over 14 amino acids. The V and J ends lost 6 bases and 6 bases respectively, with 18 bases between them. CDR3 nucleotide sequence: TGTGCCAGCAGCAGGCAGGCCGCTACGGGCGAGCAGTACTTC. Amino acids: CASSRQAATGEQYF.

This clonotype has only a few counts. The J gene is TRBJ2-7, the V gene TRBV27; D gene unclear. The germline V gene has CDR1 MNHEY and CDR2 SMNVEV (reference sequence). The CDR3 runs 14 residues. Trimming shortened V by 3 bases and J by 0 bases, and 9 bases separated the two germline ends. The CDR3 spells CASSLGGPSYEQYF. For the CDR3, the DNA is TGTGCCAGCAGTTTGGGCGGACCCTCCTACGAGCAGTACTTC.

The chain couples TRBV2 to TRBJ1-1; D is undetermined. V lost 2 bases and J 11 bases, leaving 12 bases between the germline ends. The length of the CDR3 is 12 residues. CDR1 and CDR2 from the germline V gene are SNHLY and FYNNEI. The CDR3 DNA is TGTGCCAGCAGTGAAATCGAAAGAGAGGCTTTCTTT. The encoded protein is CASSEIEREAFF.

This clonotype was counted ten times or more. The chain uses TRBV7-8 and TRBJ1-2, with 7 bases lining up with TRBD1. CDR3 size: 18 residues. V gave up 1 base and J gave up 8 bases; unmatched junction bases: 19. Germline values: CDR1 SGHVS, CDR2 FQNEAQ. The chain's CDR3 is CASSLGETGFAHLRGYTF. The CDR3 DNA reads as TGTGCCAGCAGCTTAGGGGAGACAGGGTTTGCGCACCTGAGAGGCTACACCTTC.

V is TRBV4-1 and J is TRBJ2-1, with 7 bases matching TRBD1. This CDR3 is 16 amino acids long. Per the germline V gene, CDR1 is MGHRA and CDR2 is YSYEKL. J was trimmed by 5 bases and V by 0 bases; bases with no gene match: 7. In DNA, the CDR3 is TGCGCCAGCAGCCAAGATCGGGCAGGGGGTCACAATGAGCAGTTCTTC. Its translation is CASSQDRAGGHNEQFF.

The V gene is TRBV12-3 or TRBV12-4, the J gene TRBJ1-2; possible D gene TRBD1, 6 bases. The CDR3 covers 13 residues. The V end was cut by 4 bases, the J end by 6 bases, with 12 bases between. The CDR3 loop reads CASSSQGRDGYTF. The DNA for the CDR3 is TGTGCCAGCAGTTCACAGGGTCGGGATGGCTACACCTTC.

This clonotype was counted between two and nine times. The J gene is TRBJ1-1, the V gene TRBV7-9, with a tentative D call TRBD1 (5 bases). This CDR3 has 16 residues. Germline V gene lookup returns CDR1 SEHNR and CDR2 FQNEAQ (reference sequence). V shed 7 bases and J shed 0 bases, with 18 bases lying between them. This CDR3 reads CASNRPPTEMNTEAFF. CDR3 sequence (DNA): TGTGCCAGCAACCGCCCCCCGACAGAGATGAACACTGAAGCTTTCTTT.

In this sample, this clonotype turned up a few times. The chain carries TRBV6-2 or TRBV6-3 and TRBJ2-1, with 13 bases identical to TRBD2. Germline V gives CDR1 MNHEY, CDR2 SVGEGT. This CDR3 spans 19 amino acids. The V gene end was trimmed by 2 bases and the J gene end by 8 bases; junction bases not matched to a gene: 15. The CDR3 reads CASSYTSGRGTPGRHEQFF. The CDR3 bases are TGTGCCAGCAGTTACACTAGCGGGAGGGGTACGCCTGGCAGGCATGAGCAGTTCTTC.

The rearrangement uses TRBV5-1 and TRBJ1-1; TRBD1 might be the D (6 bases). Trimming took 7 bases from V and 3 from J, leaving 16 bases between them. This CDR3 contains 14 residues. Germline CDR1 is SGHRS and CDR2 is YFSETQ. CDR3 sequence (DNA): TGCGCCAGCCATACGGGGGCGATTTACACTGAAGCTTTCTTT. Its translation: CASHTGAIYTEAFF.

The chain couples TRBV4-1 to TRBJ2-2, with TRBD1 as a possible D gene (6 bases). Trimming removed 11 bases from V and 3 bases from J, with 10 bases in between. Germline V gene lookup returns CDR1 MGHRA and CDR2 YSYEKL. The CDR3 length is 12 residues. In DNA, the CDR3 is TGCGCCGCAGGGGACGACACCGGGGAGCTGTTTTTT. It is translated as CAAGDDTGELFF.

CDR3 nucleotides: TGTGCCAGCAGCACTAGCGGGGGGGCCCTCACCGGGGAGCTGTTTTTT. Residues: CASSTSGGALTGELFF. J is TRBJ2-2 and V is TRBV7-9, with TRBD2 matching over 13 bases. The germline V gene encodes CDR1 SEHNR and CDR2 FQNEAQ (reference sequence). Losses at the gene ends were 5 bases for V and 4 bases for J; bases not matched to a gene: 4. The CDR3 has 16 amino acids.

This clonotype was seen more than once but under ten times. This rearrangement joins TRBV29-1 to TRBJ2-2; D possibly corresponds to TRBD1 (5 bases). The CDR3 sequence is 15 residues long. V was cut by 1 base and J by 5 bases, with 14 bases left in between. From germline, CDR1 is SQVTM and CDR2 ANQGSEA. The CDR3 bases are TGCAGCGTTGAAGTTTGGGCAGGGCGGACCGGGGAGCTGTTTTTT. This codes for CSVEVWAGRTGELFF.

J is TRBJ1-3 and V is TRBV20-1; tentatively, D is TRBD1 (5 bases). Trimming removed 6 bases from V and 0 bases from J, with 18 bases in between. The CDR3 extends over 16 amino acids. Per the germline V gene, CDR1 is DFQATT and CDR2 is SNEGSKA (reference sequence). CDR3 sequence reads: CSAYVLGGSSGNTIYF. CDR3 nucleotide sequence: TGCAGTGCCTACGTGCTGGGGGGGAGCTCTGGAAACACCATATATTTT.

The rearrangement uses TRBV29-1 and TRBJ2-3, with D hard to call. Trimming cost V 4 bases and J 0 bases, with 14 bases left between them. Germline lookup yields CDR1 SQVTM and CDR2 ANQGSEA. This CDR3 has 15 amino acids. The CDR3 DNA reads TGCAGCGTTGTGGAGTACTCAAGGAGCACAGATACGCAGTATTTT. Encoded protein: CSVVEYSRSTDTQYF.

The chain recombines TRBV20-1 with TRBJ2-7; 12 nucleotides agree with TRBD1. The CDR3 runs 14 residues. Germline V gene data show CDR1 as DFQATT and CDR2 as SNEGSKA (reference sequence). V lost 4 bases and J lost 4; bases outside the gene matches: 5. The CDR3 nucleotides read TGCAGTGCTAACCGGGACAGGGGGCCTTACGAGCAGTACTTC. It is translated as CSANRDRGPYEQYF.

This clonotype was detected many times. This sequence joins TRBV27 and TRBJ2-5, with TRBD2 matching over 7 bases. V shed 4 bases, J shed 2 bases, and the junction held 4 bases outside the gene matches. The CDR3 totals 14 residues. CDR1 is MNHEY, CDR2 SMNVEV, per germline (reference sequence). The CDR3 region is CASSSLADQETQYF. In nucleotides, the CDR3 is TGTGCCAGCAGTTCGCTAGCGGATCAAGAGACCCAGTACTTC.

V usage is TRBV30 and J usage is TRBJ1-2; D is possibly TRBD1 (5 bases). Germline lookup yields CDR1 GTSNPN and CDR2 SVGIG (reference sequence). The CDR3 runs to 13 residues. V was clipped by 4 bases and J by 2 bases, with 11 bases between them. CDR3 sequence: CAWTRVDNYGYTF. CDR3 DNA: TGTGCCTGGACCAGGGTAGACAACTATGGCTACACCTTC.

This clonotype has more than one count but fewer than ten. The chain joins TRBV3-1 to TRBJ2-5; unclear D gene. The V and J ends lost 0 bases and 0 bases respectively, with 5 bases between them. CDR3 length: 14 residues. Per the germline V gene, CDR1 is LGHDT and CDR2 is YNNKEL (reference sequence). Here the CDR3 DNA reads TGTGCCAGCAGCCAAGAAGTCAACCAAGAGACCCAGTACTTC. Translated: CASSQEVNQETQYF.

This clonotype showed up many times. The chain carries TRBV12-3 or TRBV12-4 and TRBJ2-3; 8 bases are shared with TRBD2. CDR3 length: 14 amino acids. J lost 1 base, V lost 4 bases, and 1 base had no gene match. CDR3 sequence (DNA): TGTGCCAGCAGTTCGACTAGCGGCACAGATACGCAGTATTTT. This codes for CASSSTSGTDTQYF.

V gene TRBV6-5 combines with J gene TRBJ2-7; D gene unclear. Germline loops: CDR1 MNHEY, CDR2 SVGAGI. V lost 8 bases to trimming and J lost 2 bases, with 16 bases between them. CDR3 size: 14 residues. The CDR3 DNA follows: TGTGCCAGCTCGGAAAACGGACCAACCTACGAGCAGTACTTC. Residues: CASSENGPTYEQYF.

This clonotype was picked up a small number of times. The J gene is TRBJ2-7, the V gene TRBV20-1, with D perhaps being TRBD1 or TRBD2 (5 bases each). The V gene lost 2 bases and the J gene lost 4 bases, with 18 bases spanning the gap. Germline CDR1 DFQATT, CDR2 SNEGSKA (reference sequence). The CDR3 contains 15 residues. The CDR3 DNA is TGCAGTGCTAGAAAGGTGGCAGGGACCGAGTACGAGCAGTACTTC. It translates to CSARKVAGTEYEQYF.